Below are 3 T cell receptor beta chains sequenced from a single sample in a study of CD8+CD57+ T cells in acquired aplastic anemia. The template for TCR beta VDJ and CDR3 sequence profiling was genomic DNA. TCRdb redid the calling of the reads with MiXCR, one entry per CDR3 protein. Of around 250,000 distinct CDR3 sequences detected, 65% to 90% appear once; the ten largest clones hold 35% to 50%. Previously, flow cytometry had revealed CD8+CD57+ cell expansion in the patients chosen for sequencing. Sequencing used sorted CD4+, CD8+, or CD8+CD57+ T cells (not recorded which) from PBMCs. Receptors originate from a human donor with aplastic anemia.

This clonotype was observed a few times. The junction departs from the called germline gene at one end, perhaps through a read error. The V call is TRBV6-1, the J call TRBJ2-1; D is possibly TRBD1 or TRBD2 (6 bases each). CDR1 MNHNS and CDR2 SASEGT come from the germline V gene. This CDR3 spans 11 amino acids. The CDR3 region is CASSEGGAWVF. DNA of the CDR3: TGTGCCAGCAGTGAAGGGGGGGCCTGGGTCTTC.

As concerns this clonotype: No DNA is shown, since the ends of the CDR3 on it are uncertain; the CDR3 is the one TCRdb lists. V is TRBV2 and J is TRBJ2-5; the table calls TRBD1, which could not be checked here. CDR1 SNHLY and CDR2 FYNNEI come from the germline V gene. From its first to its last residue, the CDR3 has 16 amino acids. CDR3 residues: CASTSYGYAFGSGTRF.

The chain is built from TRBV7-8 and TRBJ2-5; TRBD1 or TRBD2 may be the D gene (6 bases each). V was trimmed by 0 bases and J by 14 bases, leaving 22 bases between them. Germline CDR1 SGHVS, CDR2 FQNEAQ. The CDR3 length is 15 residues. This CDR3 reads CASSLAGGTKEQYYF. The CDR3 DNA reads TGTGCCAGCAGCTTAGCGGGCGGGACAAAAGAGCAGTATTACTTC. The whole variable domain, remainder taken from reference TRBV7-8 and TRBJ2-5, is GAGVSQSPRYKVAKRGQDVALRCDPISGHVSLFWYQQALGQGPEFLTYFQNEAQLDKSGLPSDRFFAERPEGSVSTLKIQRTQQEDSAVYLCASSLAGGTKEQYYFGPGTRLLVL.